This T cell receptor beta chain comes out of a study of vaccination and CD4 T cells after COVID-19. Study-level background: Either the Pfizer-BioNTech BNT162b2 or Moderna mRNA-1273 vaccine was given as two doses. Median draw time for post-COVID samples was 101 days post-diagnosis (range 35 to 161). Stimulation of the cells used overlapping spike peptide pools from SARS-CoV-2 and from the common cold coronaviruses HCoV-NL63, HCoV-OC43 and HCoV-229E.

With regard to this clonotype: The antigen is unknown. A single base separates this from a much larger clone, so it may be a read error.

Specified treatment: approximately nine-day PBMC culture with coronavirus spike peptide pools or control peptides (ViraFEST assay). An unexposed donor provided the CD4+ T cells, which were collected before the COVID-19 pandemic (2011-2018). The study sequenced cultured CD4+ T cell DNA using the Oncomine TCR Beta short-read assay. Via MiXCR, TCRdb re-called the PCR reads, giving one row per CDR3 protein. There are 550 to 700 distinct CDR3 sequences in the sample; roughly 11% occur only once, and about 27% lies in the top ten. The CDR3 extends over 16 amino acids. The germline gives CDR1 MGHRA, CDR2 YSYEKL.

Specimen: CD4+ T cells from blood, cultured in vitro. V and J are TRBV4-1 and TRBJ1-2, with TRBD1 as a possible D gene (5 bases). The TCR comes from a human donor in good health. Here the CDR3 reads CANSQGASPGGYGYTF. The CDR3 DNA is TGCGCCAACAGCCAAGGGGCAAGTCCCGGGGGCTATGGCTACACCTTC.